These 9 T cell receptor beta chains were all obtained from the same sample, sequenced in a study of cytomegalovirus exposure and HLA in healthy donors. Primers: 60 Vbeta forward and 13 Jbeta reverse. Sequencing used immunoSEQ multiplex PCR; TCRdb keeps in-frame clones, though not all of them. The sample consists of fewer than 150,000 clones, over 65% of them appearing once. Specimen: PBMCs. The receptors were sampled from a man in his fifties in good health and CMV-seronegative.

The chain has TRBV28 and TRBJ1-1; D is undetermined. The CDR3 is made up of 12 amino acids. The germline V and J ends were trimmed by 6 bases and 10 bases, with 15 bases remaining between them. Germline-derived CDR1 and CDR2 are MDHEN and SYDVKM. The CDR3 DNA follows: TGTGCCAGCAGCGTCGGTGGTGAAGTAGCTTTCTTT. Translation: CASSVGGEVAFF.

The rearrangement uses TRBV4-2 and TRBJ2-1, with TRBD2 matching 15 bases. CDR1 LGHNA and CDR2 YNFKEQ come from the germline V gene. V was clipped by 3 bases and J by 8 bases; unmatched bases: 8. The CDR3 is made up of 17 amino acids. CDR3 nucleotides: TGTGCCAGCAGCCACTACGGACTAGCGGGAGGGGGGCATGAGCAGTTCTTC. This encodes CASSHYGLAGGGHEQFF.

The table lists this clone with a few counts. J is TRBJ2-7 and V is TRBV23-1, with TRBD2 as a possible D gene (5 bases). TRBV23-1 is an open reading frame whose function is uncertain. This CDR3 is built from 14 residues. Trimming removed 3 bases from V and 0 bases from J, with 9 bases in between. DNA for the CDR3: TGCGCCAGCAGTCACGGCGGGTTCTCCTACGAGCAGTACTTC. Its protein is CASSHGGFSYEQYF.

In its sample, this clone was seen a few times. V gene TRBV27 combines with J gene TRBJ2-7; 8 bases fit TRBD1. CDR3 length equals 16 residues. The germline V gene encodes CDR1 MNHEY and CDR2 SMNVEV (reference sequence). V trimming: 7 bases; J trimming: 2 bases; junction bases outside the gene matches: 13. As DNA, the CDR3 is TGTGCCAGCACCCCATTTGGACAGGGTATTCCCTACGAGCAGTACTTC. Its translation is CASTPFGQGIPYEQYF.

J is TRBJ2-2 and V is TRBV11-2; 7 bases match TRBD1. This CDR3 is 15 amino acids long. J lost 7 bases, V lost 1 base, and 6 bases had no gene match. Germline CDR1 is SGHAT and CDR2 is FQNNGV. The CDR3 sequence is CASSLVGGAIGELFF. DNA for the CDR3: TGTGCCAGCAGCTTAGTAGGGGGCGCGATCGGGGAGCTGTTTTTT. Using reference TRBV11-2 and TRBJ2-2 for the parts outside the CDR3, the full variable domain is EAGVAQSPRYKIIEKRQSVAFWCNPISGHATLYWYQQILGQGPKLLIQFQNNGVVDDSQLPKDRFSAERLKGVDSTLKIQPAKLEDSAVYLCASSLVGGAIGELFFGEGSRLTVL.

V usage is TRBV28 and J usage is TRBJ2-1; weak D call: TRBD2 (6 bases). The length of the CDR3 is 16 residues. V was clipped by 6 bases and J by 4 bases, with 19 bases between them. Per germline, CDR1 MDHEN and CDR2 SYDVKM. This CDR3 is CASRTLGGPSYNEQFF. In DNA, the CDR3 is TGTGCCAGCAGAACCCTCGGGGGACCCTCTTACAATGAGCAGTTCTTC. The variable domain in full, with the rest retrieved from reference TRBV28 and TRBJ2-1, is DVKVTQSSRYLVKRTGEKVFLECVQDMDHENMFWYRQDPGLGLRLIYFSYDVKMKEKGDIPEGYSVSREKKERFSLILESASTNQTSMYLCASRTLGGPSYNEQFFGPGTRLTVL.

This clone was seen more than once but under ten times. This sequence joins TRBV5-6 and TRBJ2-5, with 9 bases identical to TRBD2. Germline values: CDR1 SGHDT, CDR2 YYEEEE. This CDR3 region has 13 residues. The V and J ends lost 4 bases and 6 bases, in that order; junction bases with no gene match: 4. The CDR3 nucleotides read TGTGCCAGCAGCAAAGCGGGAGGAAAGACCCAGTACTTC. Encoded protein: CASSKAGGKTQYF. Using reference TRBV5-6 and TRBJ2-5 for the parts outside the CDR3, the full variable domain is DAGVTQSPTHLIKTRGQQVTLRCSPKSGHDTVSWYQQALGQGPQFIFQYYEEEERQRGNFPDRFSGHQFPNYSSELNVNALLLGDSALYLCASSKAGGKTQYFGPGTRLLVL.

The chain couples TRBV6-1 to TRBJ2-7; the D gene is possibly TRBD2 (6 bases). This CDR3 contains 15 residues. Trimming cost V 2 bases and J 2 bases, with 13 bases left between them. The germline V gene has CDR1 MNHNS and CDR2 SASEGT. CDR3 DNA: TGTGCCAGCAGTGAACCTGGGGGGTTGCCCTACGAGCAGTACTTC. Protein sequence: CASSEPGGLPYEQYF.

The chain has TRBV19 and TRBJ2-3, with 10 bases lining up with TRBD2. Per germline, CDR1 LNHDA and CDR2 SQIVND (reference sequence). V shed 6 bases, J shed 7 bases, and the junction held 7 bases outside the gene matches. This CDR3 region has 14 residues. The CDR3 loop reads CASSSSGSANTQYF. The CDR3 nucleotides are TGTGCCAGTAGCTCTAGCGGGAGTGCAAATACGCAGTATTTT.